This TCR beta chain was sequenced during a study of shared clonotypes between healthy human individuals. Looked up from germline, CDR1 is MDHEN and CDR2 is SYDVKM. The trim removed 7 bases at V and 4 bases at J, leaving 15 bases unmatched. The CDR3 runs 16 residues. Per sorted-subset replicate PCR, input was approximately 0.2 ug DNA, representing around 28,000 T cell genomes. Sequenced by immunoSEQ multiplex PCR; TCRdb stores in-frame clones only, minus some. The table shows approximately 720,000 clones, with 60% to 80% occurring only once. CD4+ cells were split into CD45RA+ naive and CD45RA-negative memory subsets.

The sample taken for sequencing was memory CD4+ T cells sorted from blood. Subset: CD45RA-negative fraction. This receptor was obtained from a woman aged 25 to 39 in good health. The chain has TRBV28 and TRBJ1-2, with TRBD1 matching 7 bases. The CDR3 coding sequence is TGTGCCAGCACCGTGGCGGGCACGGAGGGGGCCTATGGCTACACCTTC. It specifies CASTVAGTEGAYGYTF.